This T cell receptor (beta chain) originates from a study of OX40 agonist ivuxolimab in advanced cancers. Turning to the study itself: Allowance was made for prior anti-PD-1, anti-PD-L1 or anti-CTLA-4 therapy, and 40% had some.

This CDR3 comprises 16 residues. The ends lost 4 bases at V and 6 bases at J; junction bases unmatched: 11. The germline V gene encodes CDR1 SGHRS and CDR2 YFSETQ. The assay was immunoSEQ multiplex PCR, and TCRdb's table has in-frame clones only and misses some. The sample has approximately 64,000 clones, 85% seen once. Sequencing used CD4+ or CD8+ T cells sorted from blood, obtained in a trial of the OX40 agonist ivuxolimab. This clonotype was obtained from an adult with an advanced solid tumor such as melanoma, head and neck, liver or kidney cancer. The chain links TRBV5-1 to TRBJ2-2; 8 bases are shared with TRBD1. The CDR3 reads CASSPILSGGSGELFF. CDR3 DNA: TGCGCCAGCAGCCCGATCCTATCAGGGGGCTCCGGGGAGCTGTTTTTT.